This TCR beta chain was sequenced during a study of T cell clones after liver transplantation. About this clone: The antigen is undetermined.

The CDR3 is made up of 13 amino acids. Trimming shortened V by 6 bases and J by 2 bases, and 8 bases separated the two germline ends. From germline, CDR1 is LNHDA and CDR2 SQIVND (reference sequence). Notes on the study in general: A larger donor-reactive than third-party decline suggested partial antigen-specific deletion.

Profiled with immunoSEQ multiplex PCR; TCRdb holds only in-frame clones, not every one. The sample has 50,000 to 70,000 clones; 70% to 80% are singletons. This receptor was taken from a human patient who received a liver transplant. The graft donor may be the source of some T cells. The chain recombines TRBV19 with TRBJ1-3; D perhaps matches TRBD1 (6 bases). The specimen comprised CD4+ T cells from blood, sampled at the approximately 16-month timepoint. The CDR3 loop reads CASRQGAGNTIYF. For the CDR3, the DNA is TGTGCCAGTAGACAGGGCGCTGGAAACACCATATATTTT.